These 2 T cell receptor beta chains came from one sample sequenced in a study of T-cell reconstitution after alpha-beta-depleted transplantation in children. This sample's TCRbeta library carried unique molecular identifier barcodes. Using its own MiXCR run on the PCR reads, TCRdb lists one record per CDR3 protein. The top ten hold 3% to 4% of the sample, which has 360,000 or so distinct CDR3 sequences, about a fifth seen once. The material sequenced was PBMCs from the stem cell graft donor, taken from the stem cell graft. The receptors derive from a human donor who donated a stem cell graft to a child with acute myeloid leukemia.

The rearrangement uses TRBV12-3 or TRBV12-4 and TRBJ1-1; possibly TRBD1 for D (5 bases). V lost 6 bases and J 5 bases, leaving 22 bases between the germline ends. This CDR3 has 16 amino acids. The CDR3 DNA is TGTGCCAGCAGACCCATACCGGGACGCCAATTAACTGAAGCTTTCTTT. Protein: CASRPIPGRQLTEAFF.

This clonotype showed up just a few times. This chain uses TRBV12-3 or TRBV12-4 with TRBJ2-5; tentatively, D is TRBD2 (7 bases). CDR3 length: 14 amino acids. Trimming took 4 bases from V and 5 from J, leaving 14 bases between them. The DNA for the CDR3 is TGTGCCAGCAGTTCCACCCGGGGGGCGGAGACCCAGTACTTC. Amino acids: CASSSTRGAETQYF.